Listed below are T cell receptor beta chains from one sample, sequenced in a study of blood T cell repertoires in COVID-19. Clones were read by immunoSEQ multiplex PCR, and TCRdb kept only the in-frame ones, dropping some. The sample includes roughly 150,000 clones, approximately 78% seen only once; the top ten take approximately 11%. Sequences were obtained from peripheral blood. The receptors stem from a human donor in a cohort sampled during active COVID-19. Both conserved end residues are part of each CDR3. D genes are given only for firm matches. Rows give clone size only sometimes, using once, few, many, or a class for an expanded clone.

d_gene: TRBD1
j_gene: TRBJ2-7
abundance: .
v_gene: TRBV27
CDR3nt: TGTGCCAGCAGTTTAAGAGAGGGGACAGGGTTGACCGAGCAGTACTTC
CDR3aa: CASSLREGTGLTEQYF

d_gene: TRBD2
j_gene: TRBJ2-3
abundance: .
v_gene: TRBV2
CDR3nt: TGTGCCAGTAGCGGACTAGCGGGAGTAGAGGATACGCAGTATTTT
CDR3aa: CASSGLAGVEDTQYF

d_gene: .
j_gene: TRBJ1-2
abundance: many
v_gene: TRBV7-9
CDR3nt: TGTGCCAGCAGACCCTCGCGGGGGAGGGCCTATGGCTACACCTTC
CDR3aa: CASRPSRGRAYGYTF

d_gene: .
j_gene: TRBJ2-2
abundance: .
v_gene: TRBV7-8
CDR3nt: .
CDR3aa: CASSLGPLGGLTPGSCFF

d_gene: .
j_gene: TRBJ2-7
abundance: .
v_gene: TRBV5-1
CDR3nt: TGCGCCAGCAGCTTGGTTTTAAGCGGGCACGAGCAGTACTTC
CDR3aa: CASSLVLSGHEQYF

d_gene: TRBD1
j_gene: TRBJ2-5
abundance: .
v_gene: TRBV5-5
CDR3nt: TGTGCCAGCAGCCTGGGACAGGCTTACCAAGAGACCCAGTACTTC
CDR3aa: CASSLGQAYQETQYF

d_gene: .
j_gene: TRBJ1-1
abundance: few
v_gene: TRBV11-2
CDR3nt: TGTGCCAGCAGCTTAGTCAGGAGACAGATGGAAGCTTTCTTT
CDR3aa: CASSLVRRQMEAFF

d_gene: .
j_gene: TRBJ2-7
abundance: .
v_gene: TRBV21-1
CDR3nt: TGTGCCAGCAGCATAGAGGCGCACCTGGCAAGGGGCCAGAGCTTCTACGAGCAGTACTTC
CDR3aa: CASSIEAHLARGQSFYEQYF

d_gene: .
j_gene: TRBJ2-7
abundance: .
v_gene: TRBV29-1
CDR3nt: TGCAGCGTCGATAAAACGGGACAAGCGGTCGAGCAGTACTTC
CDR3aa: CSVDKTGQAVEQYF

d_gene: TRBD1
j_gene: TRBJ1-2
abundance: .
v_gene: TRBV4-3
CDR3nt: TGCGCCAGCAGCCAGGGTAGGACAGGGGTTAGCACCTTC
CDR3aa: CASSQGRTGVSTF

d_gene: TRBD1
j_gene: TRBJ2-6
abundance: .
v_gene: TRBV9
CDR3nt: TGTGCCAGCAGCCCGCGTGAGGGGGCAAGGGGGGCCAACGTCCTGACTTTC
CDR3aa: CASSPREGARGANVLTF

d_gene: TRBD1
j_gene: TRBJ2-3
abundance: .
v_gene: TRBV4-1
CDR3nt: TGCGCCAGCAGCCAACCGGACAGGAGCACAGATACGCAGTATTTT
CDR3aa: CASSQPDRSTDTQYF

d_gene: .
j_gene: TRBJ2-7
abundance: .
v_gene: TRBV12-3/TRBV12-4
CDR3nt: TGTGCCAGCACGGAACGAGGGGGAGGGAACTTC
CDR3aa: CASTERGGGNF

d_gene: .
j_gene: TRBJ1-1
abundance: .
v_gene: TRBV27
CDR3nt: TGTGCCAGCAGCGACGTGACAGGCCTGAACACTGAAGCTTTCTTT
CDR3aa: CASSDVTGLNTEAFF

d_gene: .
j_gene: TRBJ2-1
abundance: few
v_gene: TRBV30
CDR3nt: TGTGCCTGGAGTGTAGGCGGTTATAGCAATGAGCAGTTCTTC
CDR3aa: CAWSVGGYSNEQFF

d_gene: .
j_gene: TRBJ1-2
abundance: .
v_gene: TRBV11-2
CDR3nt: TGTGCCAGCAGCTACCCGGGGGGGAGGGACTACACCTTC
CDR3aa: CASSYPGGRDYTF

d_gene: TRBD1
j_gene: TRBJ2-7
abundance: .
v_gene: TRBV10-3
CDR3nt: TGTGCCATCAGTGAACAGGGGGCAGTGGGACACGAGCAGTACTTC
CDR3aa: CAISEQGAVGHEQYF

d_gene: .
j_gene: TRBJ1-2
abundance: .
v_gene: TRBV4-3
CDR3nt: TGCGCCAGCAGCCAAGAGGGGGGATCGAAGATCTATGGCTACACCTTC
CDR3aa: CASSQEGGSKIYGYTF

d_gene: .
j_gene: TRBJ1-1
abundance: .
v_gene: TRBV27
CDR3nt: TGTGCCAGCAGCAGGAATACGAACACTGAAGCTTTCTTT
CDR3aa: CASSRNTNTEAFF

d_gene: TRBD1
j_gene: TRBJ1-2
abundance: few
v_gene: TRBV6-5
CDR3nt: TGTGCCAGCAGCCCCGACAGGGTCCAATTTGTCTACACCTTC
CDR3aa: CASSPDRVQFVYTF

d_gene: TRBD1
j_gene: TRBJ2-1
abundance: few
v_gene: TRBV5-4
CDR3nt: TGTGCCAGCAGCAAAACCGGGACAGGGGGCAATGAGCAGTTCTTC
CDR3aa: CASSKTGTGGNEQFF

d_gene: .
j_gene: TRBJ1-5
abundance: .
v_gene: TRBV3-1/TRBV3-2
CDR3nt: TGTGCCAGCAGCCAAGACCACGGGCATTTT
CDR3aa: CASSQDHGHF

d_gene: .
j_gene: TRBJ1-1
abundance: .
v_gene: TRBV10-2
CDR3nt: TGCGCCAGCAGTCCCTCGAGAGGGGGTGAAGCTTTCTTT
CDR3aa: CASSPSRGGEAFF

d_gene: .
j_gene: TRBJ2-3
abundance: .
v_gene: TRBV6-1
CDR3nt: TGTGCCAGCAGTGAATTCGCGACAGCAGGAGATACGCAGTATTTT
CDR3aa: CASSEFATAGDTQYF

d_gene: .
j_gene: TRBJ2-5
abundance: .
v_gene: TRBV18
CDR3nt: TGTGCCAGCTCATCGCCCCAGCGGGAGACCCAGTACTTC
CDR3aa: CASSSPQRETQYF

d_gene: .
j_gene: TRBJ1-3
abundance: .
v_gene: TRBV3-1/TRBV3-2
CDR3nt: TGTGCCAGCAGCCGCGGAAACTCTGGAAACACCATATATTTT
CDR3aa: CASSRGNSGNTIYF

d_gene: TRBD2
j_gene: TRBJ2-1
abundance: .
v_gene: TRBV6-2/TRBV6-3
CDR3nt: TGTGCCAGCAGTGCCGGGACTAGCGGTTACAATGAGCAGTTCTTC
CDR3aa: CASSAGTSGYNEQFF

d_gene: .
j_gene: TRBJ1-6
abundance: once
v_gene: TRBV5-4
CDR3nt: TGTGCCAGCAGCTTGGTGGGACAAGTTAATTCACCCCTCCACTTT
CDR3aa: CASSLVGQVNSPLHF

d_gene: .
j_gene: TRBJ2-6
abundance: few
v_gene: TRBV7-6
CDR3nt: TGTGCCAGCAGCTTAGGTATCGTCTCTGGGGCCAACGTCCTGACTTTC
CDR3aa: CASSLGIVSGANVLTF

d_gene: .
j_gene: TRBJ2-4
abundance: .
v_gene: TRBV30
CDR3nt: TGTGCCTGGACTCGTGGAACCGGGGATAACATTCAGTACTTC
CDR3aa: CAWTRGTGDNIQYF

d_gene: TRBD2
j_gene: TRBJ2-7
abundance: .
v_gene: TRBV7-6
CDR3nt: TGTGCCAGCAGCTCGTCGGGCGGGAGTAACCCCAACGAGCAGTACTTC
CDR3aa: CASSSSGGSNPNEQYF

d_gene: .
j_gene: TRBJ2-3
abundance: .
v_gene: TRBV7-6
CDR3nt: TGTGCCACCTATGAAACTAGCACAGATACGCAGTATTTT
CDR3aa: CATYETSTDTQYF

d_gene: TRBD1
j_gene: TRBJ1-1
abundance: .
v_gene: TRBV30
CDR3nt: TGTGCCGGGGGGACAGGGGGGACTGAAGCTTTCTTT
CDR3aa: CAGGTGGTEAFF

d_gene: .
j_gene: TRBJ1-2
abundance: once
v_gene: TRBV29-1
CDR3nt: TGCAGCGTTGAAGACAAGGGAGGTTATGGCTACACCTTC
CDR3aa: CSVEDKGGYGYTF

d_gene: TRBD2
j_gene: TRBJ2-1
abundance: .
v_gene: TRBV4-1
CDR3nt: TGCGCCAGCAGCCCGAGGACTAGCGGGGGGGTTGAGCAGTTCTTC
CDR3aa: CASSPRTSGGVEQFF

d_gene: TRBD2
j_gene: TRBJ2-1
abundance: .
v_gene: TRBV10-3
CDR3nt: TGTGCCATCACTAGCGGCAATGAGCAGTTCTTC
CDR3aa: CAITSGNEQFF

d_gene: .
j_gene: TRBJ1-2
abundance: .
v_gene: TRBV12-3/TRBV12-4
CDR3nt: TGTGCCAGCAGTTCCAGGGTGAGTGGCTACACCTTC
CDR3aa: CASSSRVSGYTF

d_gene: .
j_gene: TRBJ2-1
abundance: .
v_gene: TRBV7-2
CDR3nt: TGTGCCAGCAGCCCACAGAGCGGTAACAATGAGCAGTTCTTC
CDR3aa: CASSPQSGNNEQFF

d_gene: .
j_gene: TRBJ1-2
abundance: .
v_gene: TRBV4-3
CDR3nt: TGCGCCAGCAGCCAAGACCCTCTTATTTATGGCTACACCTTC
CDR3aa: CASSQDPLIYGYTF